These 13 T cell receptor beta chains came from one sample sequenced in a study of cytomegalovirus exposure and HLA in healthy donors. The protocol was immunoSEQ multiplex PCR, while the TCRdb copy is restricted to in-frame clones and leaves out a portion. The sample records around 180,000 clones, approximately 85% being singletons. The specimen was PBMCs. These receptors came from a woman between 18 and 29 years old in good health and CMV-seronegative.

The chain employs TRBV5-1 and TRBJ1-5; possibly TRBD1 for D (5 bases). V lost 4 bases and J 0 bases, leaving 17 bases between the germline ends. From germline, CDR1 is SGHRS and CDR2 YFSETQ. The CDR3 totals 17 residues. CDR3 sequence: CASSPSLGADSNQPQHF. The CDR3 region has the DNA TGCGCCAGCAGCCCATCCCTAGGGGCTGATAGCAATCAGCCCCAGCATTTT.

This clone was counted a single time. CDR3 region: CASSLGGRSGGYNEQFF. In DNA, the CDR3 is TGCGCCAGCAGCTTGGGCGGACGTAGCGGGGGATACAATGAGCAGTTCTTC. The chain uses TRBV5-1 and TRBJ2-1; 9 bases line up with TRBD2. The CDR3 is made up of 17 amino acids. CDR1 is SGHRS, CDR2 YFSETQ, per germline. V lost 0 bases to trimming and J lost 4 bases; unmatched junction nucleotides: 8.

This rearrangement joins TRBV5-4 to TRBJ1-1, with TRBD1 as a possible D gene (6 bases). V was cut by 5 bases and J by 6 bases, with 17 bases left in between. The CDR3 has 14 amino acids. Per the germline V gene, CDR1 is SGHNT and CDR2 is YYREEE (reference sequence). This CDR3 reads CASSPKQGTPEAFF. The CDR3 region has the DNA TGTGCCAGCAGTCCGAAACAGGGTACGCCTGAAGCTTTCTTT.

The V call is TRBV5-1, the J call TRBJ1-2; D may be TRBD1 (6 bases). Trimming stripped 7 bases from V and 11 bases from J, with 21 bases between. Germline V gene sequence: CDR1 SGHRS, CDR2 YFSETQ. The CDR3 spans 13 residues. CDR3 amino acids: CASGDLTGVLYTF. The CDR3 nucleotides read TGCGCCAGCGGAGATCTGACAGGCGTGTTGTACACCTTC. The variable domain in full, completed from reference TRBV5-1 and TRBJ1-2, reads KAGVTQTPRYLIKTRGQQVTLSCSPISGHRSVSWYQQTPGQGLQFLFEYFSETQRNKGNFPGRFSGRQFSNSRSEMNVSTLELGDSALYLCASGDLTGVLYTFGSGTRLTVV.

This sequence joins TRBV2 and TRBJ2-5, with TRBD2 as a possible D gene (5 bases). In germline, CDR1 is SNHLY, CDR2 FYNNEI. The V end was cut by 3 bases, the J end by 5 bases, with 19 bases between. The CDR3 contains 16 residues. Here the CDR3 reads CASSDGSLATRETQYF. The CDR3 DNA reads TGTGCCAGCAGTGATGGGAGTCTAGCCACCAGGGAGACCCAGTACTTC.

Of note for this clone: Relative to the germline gene, one junction end is altered; a read error may explain this. This chain joins TRBV27 and TRBJ1-1; the D gene is possibly TRBD1 (5 bases). The germline V gene has CDR1 MNHEY and CDR2 SMNVEV (reference sequence). The CDR3 loop spans 18 amino acids. This chain's CDR3 is CASSLSFRTTLIGTDAFF. As DNA, the CDR3 is TGTGCCAGCAGTTTATCTTTTAGGACAACTCTTATCGGCACTGACGCTTTCTTT.

This clone was counted a single time. The chain carries TRBV7-3 and TRBJ2-3; TRBD2 aligns across 9 bases. V trimming: 4 bases; J trimming: 1 base; junction bases outside the gene matches: 6. The CDR3 is 16 amino acids. Germline assignment: CDR1 SGHTA and CDR2 FQGTGA. The CDR3 nucleotides read TGTGCCAGCAGCTCCTATAGCGGGGGACGCACAGATACGCAGTATTTT. Translated: CASSSYSGGRTDTQYF.

The genes are TRBV7-3 and TRBJ2-3; 7 bases match TRBD2. This CDR3 contains 14 residues. Germline CDR1 reads SGHTA; CDR2 reads FQGTGA. The junction had 3 bases not matched to a gene; V was cut back by 4 bases and J by 2 bases. The CDR3 DNA reads TGTGCCAGCAGCTCCAGCGGGGACACAGATACGCAGTATTTT. Protein product: CASSSSGDTDTQYF. Looking up the rest from reference TRBV7-3 and TRBJ2-3 gives the full variable domain: GAGVSQTPSNKVTEKGKYVELRCDPISGHTALYWYRQSLGQGPEFLIYFQGTGAADDSGLPNDRFFAVRPEGSVSTLKIQRTERGDSAVYLCASSSSGDTDTQYFGPGTRLTVL.

A single count supports this clone. The J gene is TRBJ2-2, the V gene TRBV10-3; D is ambiguous. Looked up from germline, CDR1 is ENHRY and CDR2 is SYGVKD. This CDR3 is built from 14 residues. V shed 10 bases and J shed 3 bases, with 15 bases lying between them. The DNA of the CDR3 is TGTGCCACCGATGCCCCTTCGGACACCGGGGAGCTGTTTTTT. Amino acid sequence: CATDAPSDTGELFF.

This clone showed up just once. The chain employs TRBV4-1 and TRBJ2-7; the match to TRBD2 covers 10 bases. The CDR3 runs to 16 residues. Germline CDR1 reads MGHRA; CDR2 reads YSYEKL. The trim removed 5 bases at V and 0 bases at J, leaving 7 bases unmatched. Here the CDR3 reads CASSRGASGSSYEQYF. CDR3 bases: TGCGCCAGCAGCAGGGGAGCTAGCGGGAGCTCCTACGAGCAGTACTTC.

The V call is TRBV7-6, the J call TRBJ2-7; D possibly corresponds to TRBD2 (5 bases). Trimming removed 6 bases at V and 4 bases at J, with 13 bases between. CDR1 is SGHVS, CDR2 FNYEAQ, per germline. The CDR3 spans 13 residues. The CDR3 here is CASSSDGEYEQYF. The CDR3 nucleotides are TGTGCCAGCAGTTCGGACGGGGAATACGAGCAGTACTTC.

This sequence joins TRBV5-1 and TRBJ2-7; 9 nucleotides align to TRBD1. Germline V gene data show CDR1 as SGHRS and CDR2 as YFSETQ. The CDR3 contains 14 residues. The V and J ends lost 3 bases and 6 bases, in that order; junction bases with no gene match: 7. The CDR3 region is CASSWGQGGGEQYF. The CDR3 DNA sequence: TGCGCCAGCAGCTGGGGACAGGGAGGCGGCGAGCAGTACTTC.

V usage is TRBV15 and J usage is TRBJ2-3; maybe TRBD2 (6 bases). The V gene lost 3 bases and the J gene lost 1 base, with 14 bases spanning the gap. The germline gives CDR1 LNHNV, CDR2 YYDKDF (reference sequence). The length of the CDR3 is 16 residues. This CDR3 reads CATSRPQGGGTDTQYF. The CDR3 coding sequence is TGTGCCACCAGCAGGCCCCAGGGCGGGGGCACAGATACGCAGTATTTT.